The table lists the clone carrying this T cell receptor (beta chain) with many counts. The data derive from a study of blood T cell repertoires in COVID-19. TCRdb's table, derived via immunoSEQ multiplex PCR, lists solely in-frame clones and lacks some. The data show around 300,000 clones, 70% to 90% seen once. The receptor was isolated from a woman between 65 and 79 years old with acute or convalescent COVID-19. Sequenced input: peripheral blood.

CDR3 sequence (DNA): TGTGCCAGCAGCCAATACGGACAGAATCAGCCCCAGCATTTT. Protein product: CASSQYGQNQPQHF. The V and J genes are TRBV3-1 (or the pseudogene TRBV3-2) and TRBJ1-5; D is perhaps TRBD1 (6 bases). This CDR3 is 14 amino acids long. Germline loops: CDR1 LGHDT, CDR2 YNNKEL (reference sequence). V was pared by 2 bases and J by 4 bases, with 9 bases between.